This T cell receptor beta chain was profiled in a study of Graves' ophthalmopathy and Graves' hyperthyroidism. Study as a whole: Peripheral blood sampling occurred at initial diagnosis, before any treatment.

Whole-study results and caveats: Blood repertoires reportedly contained most expanded thyroid clonotypes above 0.001 frequency.

This clonotype was seen a handful of times. The antigen remains undetermined. TCR beta CDR3 regions were amplified from RNA transcripts. RT-PCR with HTBI primers came first, then second-round multiplex PCR. TCRdb re-called the multiplex PCR reads with MiXCR, one entry per CDR3 protein. The table records 340,000 or so distinct CDR3 sequences, under 20% of them present only once. The CDR3 has 15 residues. V lost 5 bases, J lost 2 bases, and 7 bases stayed unmatched. The germline V gene has CDR1 SGHVS and CDR2 FNYEAQ. The chain couples TRBV7-6 to TRBJ1-2; 8 bases agree with TRBD1. The clonotype was recovered from an adult man with Graves' ophthalmopathy. Sequences were obtained from peripheral blood. As DNA, the CDR3 is TGTGCCAGCAGCAGAGACAGGGGACTAAACTATGGCTACACCTTC. This sequence encodes CASSRDRGLNYGYTF.